Listed below are T cell receptor beta chains from one sample, sequenced in a study of vaccination and CD4 T cells after COVID-19. For these TCRs, the target antigens are not known. TCRdb re-analysed the PCR reads in MiXCR, keeping a single row per CDR3 protein. The sample lists 15,000 to 17,000 distinct CDR3 sequences, 73% occurring once. Sequencing was carried out using CD4+ T cells from blood, cultured in vitro. The origin of the receptors is a human donor who had recovered from COVID-19. Both conserved end residues are part of each CDR3. D genes are given only for firm matches. Clone size is stated in some rows and not others, as once, few, many or a class when expanded.

j_call clone_size d_call v_call cdr3_nt cdr3_aa
TRBJ2-1 . TRBD1 TRBV15 TGTGCCACCAGCTCCCGCCCGGGACAGGGCTCTTACAATGAGCAGTTCTTC CATSSRPGQGSYNEQFF
TRBJ1-6 . . TRBV18 TGTGCCAGCTCACCAGACAGGAAAAATTCACCCCTCCACTTT CASSPDRKNSPLHF
TRBJ1-5 . . TRBV20-1 TGCAGTGCTCCCCACACGGGAACAGGGATAGTGGTTCAGCCCCAGCATTTT CSAPHTGTGIVVQPQHF
TRBJ2-2 . . TRBV12-5 TGTGCTAGTGGTTTTAACTCTGGGGAGCTGTTTTTT CASGFNSGELFF
TRBJ1-1 . . TRBV20-1 TGCAGTGCTAACCCCCGCCGGACGAACACTGAAGCTTTCTTT CSANPRRTNTEAFF
TRBJ1-1 few . TRBV15 TGTGCCACCAGCAGAGGAGAAGAACCCAAACAGGCTTTCTTT CATSRGEEPKQAFF
TRBJ2-1 few . TRBV30 TGTGCCTCCCGGTGGGAACATGAGCAGTTCTTC CASRWEHEQFF
TRBJ1-6 few TRBD1 TRBV20-1 TGCAGTGCTAGAGACCCATTACTCGGGACAGAGAATTCACCCCTCCACTTT CSARDPLLGTENSPLHF
TRBJ2-3 . TRBD1 TRBV27 TGTGCCAGCAGTTTACGCCCCCGACAGGGGTCAGATACGCAGTATTTT CASSLRPRQGSDTQYF
TRBJ1-2 . TRBD1 TRBV20-1 TGCAGTGCTAGCCGAAGGGACAGGGGGTACTATGGCTACACCTTC CSASRRDRGYYGYTF
TRBJ1-2 . . TRBV30 TGTGCCTGGAGTGTTTCCCTCAGTGATAACTATGGCTACACCTTC CAWSVSLSDNYGYTF
TRBJ2-2 . . TRBV10-1 TGCGCCAGCAGGAGTGGCTACACCGGGGAGCTGTTTTTT CASRSGYTGELFF
TRBJ1-4 . . TRBV7-2 TGTGCCAGCAGCCCTTCAGTGGGGACTTATGAAAAACTGTTTTTT CASSPSVGTYEKLFF
TRBJ2-3 once . TRBV6-2/TRBV6-3 TGTGCCAGCAGCAGAGCCGGGACGGGCACAGATACGCAGTATTTT CASSRAGTGTDTQYF
TRBJ1-6 few . TRBV18 TGTGCCAGCTCACGAGGGTTCGGGACGGATAATTCACCCCTCCACTTT CASSRGFGTDNSPLHF
TRBJ1-6 . TRBD1 TRBV4-1 TGCGCCAGCAGCCAAGAAAAACAGGGGCGTTCACCCCTCCACTTT CASSQEKQGRSPLHF
TRBJ2-7 . . TRBV7-2 TGTGCCAGCAGCTTAATGTCAAGCGGACCCTACGAGCAGTACTTC CASSLMSSGPYEQYF
TRBJ2-5 . . TRBV20-1 TGCAGTGCTAGACCGCGAGTGGGGGTAGGAGAGACCCAGTACTTC CSARPRVGVGETQYF
TRBJ1-5 . . TRBV6-1 TGTGCCAGCAGTCACCAAGGGGGCAATCAGCCCCAGCATTTT CASSHQGGNQPQHF
TRBJ2-1 . . TRBV7-8 TGTGCCAGCAGCTTACAGGGTTACAATGAGCAGTTCTTC CASSLQGYNEQFF
TRBJ2-2 . TRBD1 TRBV7-8 TGTGCCAGCAGCCCGGACAGGGCGGGCACCGGGGAGCTGTTTTTT CASSPDRAGTGELFF
TRBJ1-5 . . TRBV5-8 TGTGCCAGCAGCTTCACCGGGACTAGGAATCAGCCCCAGCATTTT CASSFTGTRNQPQHF
TRBJ2-7 . . TRBV29-1 TGCAGCGCCGGCACCACTAGCTCCCGCTACGAGCAGTACTTC CSAGTTSSRYEQYF
TRBJ2-7 once TRBD2 TRBV5-1 TGCGCCAGCAGCTTGGCCCCCGTTACTAGCGGGGCCTACGAGCAGTACTTC CASSLAPVTSGAYEQYF
TRBJ2-7 . TRBD1 TRBV18 TGTGCCAGCTCTCAGAGGACAGGCCGATCTTACGAGCAGTACTTC CASSQRTGRSYEQYF
TRBJ1-5 . TRBD1 TRBV20-1 TGCAGTGCTTCGCGGGGACAGGGGTCGCGCCAGCCCCAGCATTTT CSASRGQGSRQPQHF
TRBJ1-5 . . TRBV9 . CASSVGPGGRDQPQHF
TRBJ1-2 . . TRBV20-1 TGCAGTGCTAGAGATGGTAGGGGATCTAACTATGGCTACACCTTC CSARDGRGSNYGYTF
TRBJ1-2 . . TRBV27 TGTGCCAGCCCTTCCGCTGGGGGGGGGTATGGCTACACCTTC CASPSAGGGYGYTF
TRBJ2-2 . . TRBV24-1 TGTGCCACCAGTGATTGGGGCGCAGCGAACACCGGGGAGCTGTTTTTT CATSDWGAANTGELFF
TRBJ1-1 . . TRBV12-3/TRBV12-4 TGTGCCAGCAGTTTACAGAGGGAGAGGAACACTGAAGCTTTCTTT CASSLQRERNTEAFF
TRBJ1-1 . . TRBV27 TGTGCCAGCAGGGAACAGGGTTGGACTGAAGCTTTCTTT CASREQGWTEAFF
TRBJ2-7 . . TRBV7-2 TGTGCCAGCAGCCCCCCAAGCCCAGGTGTCTCCTACGAGCAGTACTTC CASSPPSPGVSYEQYF
TRBJ1-2 . TRBD1 TRBV6-1 TGTGCCAGCAGCCCCATCCGGACAGGATCTAACTATGGCTACACCTTC CASSPIRTGSNYGYTF
TRBJ2-5 . TRBD1 TRBV6-2/TRBV6-3 TGTGCCAGCAGTTACTCGGGGACAGGGGTAGAGACCCAGTACTTC CASSYSGTGVETQYF
TRBJ1-5 few . TRBV7-9 TGTGCCAGCACGCCGGACGGACTCAATCAGCCCCAGCATTTT CASTPDGLNQPQHF
TRBJ2-1 . TRBD1 TRBV7-9 TGTGCCAGCAGCCCTAGGGTGAGTGGGACAGGGTACTACAATGAGCAGTTCTTC CASSPRVSGTGYYNEQFF
TRBJ1-2 . TRBD1 TRBV10-3 TGTGCCACCACACAGGGGACGAAAGGCTATGGCTACACCTTC CATTQGTKGYGYTF
TRBJ2-3 . . TRBV7-7 TGTGCCAGCAGCTTAGCGGGAGCAGATACGCAGTATTTT CASSLAGADTQYF
TRBJ2-3 . . TRBV20-1 TGCAGTGCCCCAAGGGGCACAGATACGCAGTATTTT CSAPRGTDTQYF
TRBJ2-3 . TRBD2 TRBV29-1 TGCAGCGTAAGGGCTAGCGGGAGTGGTACGCAGTATTTT CSVRASGSGTQYF
TRBJ1-1 once . TRBV19 TGTGCCAGTCAATACAGGGAGATGAACACTGAAGCTTTCTTT CASQYREMNTEAFF
TRBJ2-5 few . TRBV7-2 TGTGCCAGCACCAACATCCTGGGGGCGGGGAGCCAAGAGACCCAGTACTTC CASTNILGAGSQETQYF
TRBJ1-2 few TRBD1 TRBV6-2/TRBV6-3 TGTGCCAGCAGTTACGGCAGGGGGAGCTATGGCTACACCTTC CASSYGRGSYGYTF
TRBJ1-6 . . TRBV20-1 TGCAGTGCTAGGAGCAGGGGCAGGGATTCACCCCTCCACTTT CSARSRGRDSPLHF
TRBJ2-2 . TRBD2 TRBV6-1 TGTGCCAGCGGGGGGAGGGGCGGGGAGCTGTTTTTT CASGGRGGELFF
TRBJ1-1 . . TRBV11-2 TGTGCCAGCAGCTTAGCTAGGGGTGTAGGCACTGAAGCTTTCTTT CASSLARGVGTEAFF
TRBJ1-4 few . TRBV25-1 TGTGCCAGCAGTGACCGGAGCCCTAATGAAAAACTGTTTTTT CASSDRSPNEKLFF
TRBJ2-3 . . TRBV6-1 TGTGCCAGCAGCCCCGACTTGGCGCAGTATTTT CASSPDLAQYF
TRBJ2-3 . TRBD1 TRBV9 TGTGCCAGCAGCGTACGACAGGGGGGCACAGATACGCAGTATTTT CASSVRQGGTDTQYF
TRBJ1-1 . . TRBV27 TGTGCCAGCCTGGCACAGGGCACTGAAGCTTTCTTT CASLAQGTEAFF
TRBJ1-3 . TRBD1 TRBV7-9 TGTGCCAGCAGCTCGACAGGGCCCTTGGGGTATGGAAACACCATATATTTT CASSSTGPLGYGNTIYF
TRBJ2-7 . . TRBV28 TGTGCCAGCAGTTTGGCCGGGTCAGGCCTCTACGAGCAGTACTTC CASSLAGSGLYEQYF